What follows are 21 T cell receptor beta chains derived from one specimen sequenced in a study of shared clonotypes between healthy human individuals. Data came from immunoSEQ multiplex PCR; TCRdb stores just in-frame clones and leaves some out. The table lists fewer than 850,000 clones, 90% of them singletons. The sample was memory CD8+ T cells from PBMCs. Sample subset: CD45RO+ cells pooled with CCR7-negative TemRA cells. The source is a man between 18 and 35 years old in good health. Some clones in this sample may be carry-over from other donors' samples.

This clone was counted a single time. This chain's CDR3 is CASSVPTSGTQYF. CDR3 nucleotide sequence: TGTGCCAGCAGCGTGCCGACTAGCGGGACGCAGTATTTT. The V gene is TRBV7-6, the J gene TRBJ2-3; TRBD2 agrees at 10 bases. The ends lost 5 bases at V and 9 bases at J; junction bases unmatched: 5. Per the germline V gene, CDR1 is SGHVS and CDR2 is FNYEAQ. This CDR3 is built from 13 residues.

Remarks on this clone: The sample carries other DNA sequences with the same CDR3. The chain carries TRBV6-6 and TRBJ2-7; D unclear. V gave up 0 bases and J gave up 5 bases, with 5 bases separating them. Germline CDR1 reads MNHNY; CDR2 reads SVGAGI (reference sequence). The CDR3 has 12 amino acids. The CDR3 protein is CASSYSIDEQYF. In DNA, the CDR3 is TGTGCCAGCAGTTACTCGATCGACGAGCAGTACTTC.

This sequence joins TRBV2 and TRBJ1-4; D is possibly TRBD1 (6 bases). This CDR3 is built from 16 residues. Trimming took off 3 bases at V and 2 bases at J, with 13 bases between the two ends. CDR1 and CDR2 (germline): SNHLY, FYNNEI. The CDR3: CASSEGATLTNEKLFF. The CDR3 DNA reads as TGTGCCAGCAGTGAGGGGGCGACTCTTACTAATGAAAAACTGTTTTTT.

CDR3: CSVDKGPYEQYF. The CDR3 DNA sequence: TGCAGCGTTGACAAGGGCCCCTACGAGCAGTACTTC. The V and J genes are TRBV29-1 and TRBJ2-7; unclear D gene. V lost 3 bases and J lost 2, with 8 bases in between. The CDR3 is 12 amino acids. Germline V lookup: CDR1 SQVTM, CDR2 ANQGSEA.

This chain connects TRBV6-6 to TRBJ2-1; 11 bases match TRBD2. Unmatched junction bases numbered 3, after V lost 0 bases and J lost 5 bases. The CDR3 is 16 residues long. The germline V gene encodes CDR1 MNHNY and CDR2 SVGAGI (reference sequence). The CDR3 nucleotides are TGTGCCAGCAGTTACTCGATAGCGGGAGGGGACAATGAGCAGTTCTTC. This gives the protein CASSYSIAGGDNEQFF.

The V call is TRBV23-1, the J call TRBJ2-1, with TRBD1 as a possible D gene (5 bases). TRBV23-1 is treated as an ORF (open reading frame) with a function not yet certain. The CDR3 is made up of 13 amino acids. Deletions cut 8 bases from V and 4 bases from J, with 12 bases between. CDR3 sequence: CASALRVYNEQFF. The CDR3 region has the DNA TGCGCCAGCGCGCTCAGGGTATACAATGAGCAGTTCTTC.

The gene calls are TRBV7-9 and TRBJ2-7; TRBD1 or TRBD2 may be the D gene (5 bases each). This CDR3 has 15 residues. V was cut by 5 bases and J by 5 bases, with 19 bases left in between. Germline values: CDR1 SEHNR, CDR2 FQNEAQ (reference sequence). The CDR3 DNA is TGTGCCAGCAGCACTGGGGACCTTCCCCGCCACGAGCAGTACTTC. Protein: CASSTGDLPRHEQYF.

The rearrangement uses TRBV6-5 and TRBJ2-3, with 8 bases lining up with TRBD2. This CDR3 spans 15 amino acids. Germline values: CDR1 MNHEY, CDR2 SVGAGI. V trimming: 2 bases; J trimming: 4 bases; junction bases outside the gene matches: 5. The CDR3 region is CASSYGAGESDTQYF. In nucleotides, the CDR3 is TGTGCCAGCAGTTACGGAGCGGGAGAATCAGATACGCAGTATTTT.

The chain is built from TRBV7-9 and TRBJ1-1; D uncertain. The V and J ends lost 6 bases and 0 bases respectively, with 17 bases between them. The CDR3 sequence is 16 residues long. Germline V gene data show CDR1 as SEHNR and CDR2 as FQNEAQ (reference sequence). The CDR3 DNA reads TGTGCCAGCAGTCCACGGACGGAAATAATGAACACTGAAGCTTTCTTT. This sequence encodes CASSPRTEIMNTEAFF.

The V call is TRBV7-8, the J call TRBJ2-7; D is uncertain. V was clipped by 0 bases and J by 2 bases, with 8 bases between them. The V gene's germline CDR1 is SGHVS and CDR2 FQNEAQ. The CDR3 loop spans 14 amino acids. The CDR3 loop reads CASSLAPTPYEQYF. CDR3 coding DNA: TGTGCCAGCAGCTTAGCCCCGACCCCCTACGAGCAGTACTTC.

The gene calls are TRBV28 and TRBJ2-3; the D is unclear. V was trimmed by 6 bases and J by 3 bases, leaving 10 bases between them. Germline assignment: CDR1 MDHEN and CDR2 SYDVKM. This CDR3 has 13 residues. This CDR3 reads CASRFVWTDTQYF. The CDR3 bases are TGTGCCAGCAGGTTTGTGTGGACAGATACGCAGTATTTT.

The chain links TRBV9 to TRBJ2-5, with D possibly called TRBD1 or TRBD2 (5 bases each). The CDR3 contains 13 residues. Trimming stripped 3 bases from V and 3 bases from J, with 9 bases between. Germline loops: CDR1 SGDLS, CDR2 YYNGEE. CDR3 sequence reads: CASSATAEETQYF. The DNA of the CDR3 is TGTGCCAGCAGCGCGACAGCGGAAGAGACCCAGTACTTC. The full variable domain, rest sourced from reference TRBV9 and TRBJ2-5, is DSGVTQTPKHLITATGQRVTLRCSPRSGDLSVYWYQQSLDQGLQFLIQYYNGEERAKGNILERFSAQQFPDLHSELNLSSLELGDSALYFCASSATAEETQYFGPGTRLLVL.

This clone was seen a single time. V usage is TRBV7-9 and J usage is TRBJ1-2; D is ambiguous. The CDR3 is 15 amino acids. CDR1 is SEHNR, CDR2 FQNEAQ, per germline (reference sequence). The V and J ends lost 1 base and 2 bases respectively, with 11 bases between them. This CDR3 is CASSLGRGMNYGYTF. The CDR3 DNA reads TGTGCCAGCAGCTTAGGGCGGGGAATGAACTATGGCTACACCTTC.

Comment on this clone: A much larger clone differs from this one at a single base, so this may be a read error. The chain employs TRBV27 and TRBJ2-2; no definite D call. Deletions cut 4 bases from V and 3 bases from J, with 3 bases between. Germline loops: CDR1 MNHEY, CDR2 SMNVEV (reference sequence). This CDR3 spans 12 amino acids. The CDR3: CASSYDTGELFF. The CDR3 region has the DNA TGTGCCAGCAGTTACGACACCGGGGAGCTGTTTTTT.

Remarks on this clone: Distinct nucleotide sequences in the sample also encode this CDR3. The chain uses TRBV9 and TRBJ2-1; D is uncertain. Germline loops: CDR1 SGDLS, CDR2 YYNGEE. V dropped 2 bases and J dropped 0 bases, with 3 bases sitting between them. This CDR3 region has 13 residues. CDR3: CASSVGSYNEQFF. The CDR3 DNA is TGTGCCAGCAGCGTTGGCTCCTACAATGAGCAGTTCTTC.

The rearrangement links TRBV28 to TRBJ1-2; possibly TRBD1 for D (6 bases). Trimming removed 2 bases at V and 0 bases at J, with 10 bases between. This CDR3 has 15 residues. Germline lookup yields CDR1 MDHEN and CDR2 SYDVKM. The CDR3 reads CASSLGEGANYGYTF. Written as DNA, the CDR3 is TGTGCCAGCAGTTTAGGGGAGGGGGCTAACTATGGCTACACCTTC.

This clone was detected only once. The chain employs TRBV7-9 and TRBJ2-1; D not certain. This CDR3 spans 14 amino acids. V lost 7 bases and J 5 bases, leaving 15 bases between the germline ends. From germline, CDR1 is SEHNR and CDR2 FQNEAQ (reference sequence). The CDR3 sequence: CASTIVVADNEQFF. The CDR3 coding sequence is TGTGCCAGCACCATTGTGGTGGCCGACAATGAGCAGTTCTTC. Supplemented by reference TRBV7-9 and TRBJ2-1, the full variable domain reads DTGVSQNPRHKITKRGQNVTFRCDPISEHNRLYWYRQTLGQGPEFLTYFQNEAQLEKSRLLSDRFSAERPKGSFSTLEIQRTEQGDSAMYLCASTIVVADNEQFFGPGTRLTVL.

The chain's CDR3 is CASSFSGYTDTQYF. The CDR3 DNA reads TGTGCCAGCAGCTTTAGCGGATACACAGATACGCAGTATTTT. This chain uses TRBV7-9 with TRBJ2-3; D is perhaps TRBD2 (6 bases). V lost 3 bases, J lost 2 bases, and 9 bases lay in between. CDR3 size: 14 residues. The germline V gene encodes CDR1 SEHNR and CDR2 FQNEAQ (reference sequence).

The V and J genes are TRBV6-1 and TRBJ1-5; 7 nucleotides align to TRBD1. The CDR3 is 15 amino acids. Germline CDR1 is MNHNS and CDR2 is SASEGT. Trimming at V came to 6 bases and at J to 5 bases, leaving 10 bases not matched to a gene. CDR3 sequence (DNA): TGTGCCAGCAGACCAGGGGGTAGTAGGCATCAGCCCCAGCATTTT. Translating gives CASRPGGSRHQPQHF.

The rearrangement links TRBV5-1 to TRBJ2-2; weak D call: TRBD2 (6 bases). Germline V gene lookup returns CDR1 SGHRS and CDR2 YFSETQ. The CDR3 is 15 residues long. V lost 5 bases and J lost 3, with 14 bases in between. The CDR3 region has the DNA TGCGCCAGCAGAGGCCGGGACTTCTACACCGGGGAGCTGTTTTTT. It translates to CASRGRDFYTGELFF.

The rearrangement links TRBV9 to TRBJ2-1; 8 bases line up with TRBD1. The CDR3 is 16 residues long. Germline CDR1 SGDLS, CDR2 YYNGEE. V gave up 4 bases and J gave up 2 bases; unmatched junction bases: 8. The CDR3 coding sequence is TGTGCCAGCAGCACCCAGGGGGCCCCGCCCTACAATGAGCAGTTCTTC. Its protein product is CASSTQGAPPYNEQFF. Drawing the rest from reference TRBV9 and TRBJ2-1, the complete variable domain is DSGVTQTPKHLITATGQRVTLRCSPRSGDLSVYWYQQSLDQGLQFLIQYYNGEERAKGNILERFSAQQFPDLHSELNLSSLELGDSALYFCASSTQGAPPYNEQFFGPGTRLTVL.